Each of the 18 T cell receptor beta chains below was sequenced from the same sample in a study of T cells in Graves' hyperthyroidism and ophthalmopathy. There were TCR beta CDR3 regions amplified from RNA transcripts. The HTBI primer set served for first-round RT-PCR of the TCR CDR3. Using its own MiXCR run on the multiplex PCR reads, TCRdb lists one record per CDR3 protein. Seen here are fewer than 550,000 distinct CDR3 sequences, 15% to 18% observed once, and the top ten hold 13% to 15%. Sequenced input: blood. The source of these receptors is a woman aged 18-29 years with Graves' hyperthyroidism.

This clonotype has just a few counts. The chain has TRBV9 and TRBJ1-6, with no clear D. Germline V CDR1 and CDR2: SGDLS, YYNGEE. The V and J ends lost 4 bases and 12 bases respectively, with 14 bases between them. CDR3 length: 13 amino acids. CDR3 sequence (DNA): TGTGCCAGCAGCTCCCGGCCTAGGGAACCCCTCCACTTT. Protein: CASSSRPREPLHF.

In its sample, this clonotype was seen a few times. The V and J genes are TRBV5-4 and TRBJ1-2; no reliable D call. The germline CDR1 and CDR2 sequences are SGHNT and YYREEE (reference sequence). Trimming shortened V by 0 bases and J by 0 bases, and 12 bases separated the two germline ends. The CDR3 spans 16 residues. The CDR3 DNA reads TGTGCCAGCAGCTTGGCCGGCCAGAGCCCTAACTATGGCTACACCTTC. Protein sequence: CASSLAGQSPNYGYTF.

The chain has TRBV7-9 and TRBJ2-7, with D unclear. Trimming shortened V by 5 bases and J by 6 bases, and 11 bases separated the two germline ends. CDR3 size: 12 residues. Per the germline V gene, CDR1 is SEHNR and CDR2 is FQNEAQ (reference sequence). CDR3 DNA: TGTGCCAGCAGCCTAACTCTGTCCGAGCAGTACGTC. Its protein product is CASSLTLSEQYV.

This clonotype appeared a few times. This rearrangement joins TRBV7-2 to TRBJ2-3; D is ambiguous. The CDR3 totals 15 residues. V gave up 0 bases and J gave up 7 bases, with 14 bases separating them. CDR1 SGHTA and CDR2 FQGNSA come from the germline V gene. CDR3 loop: CASSLATAIVNTQYF. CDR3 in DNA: TGTGCCAGCAGCTTAGCTACGGCGATTGTGAATACGCAGTATTTT.

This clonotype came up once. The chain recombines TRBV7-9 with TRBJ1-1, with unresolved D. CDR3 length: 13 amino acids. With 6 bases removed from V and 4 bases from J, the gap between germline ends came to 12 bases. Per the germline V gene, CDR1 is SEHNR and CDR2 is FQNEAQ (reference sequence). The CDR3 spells CASSLKGITEAFF. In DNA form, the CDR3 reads TGTGCCAGCAGTTTAAAGGGTATCACTGAAGCTTTCTTT.

CDR3 sequence reads: CASSSLDRGHSPLHF. Written as DNA, the CDR3 is TGTGCCAGCAGCTCCCTGGACAGGGGGCATTCACCCCTCCACTTT. The chain uses TRBV7-9 and TRBJ1-6, with 11 bases identical to TRBD1. After removal of 4 bases from V and 8 bases from J, the junction contained 4 bases not matched to a gene. CDR1 is SEHNR, CDR2 FQNEAQ, per germline (reference sequence). CDR3 length: 15 amino acids. The variable domain in full, completed from reference TRBV7-9 and TRBJ1-6, reads DTGVSQNPRHKITKRGQNVTFRCDPISEHNRLYWYRQTLGQGPEFLTYFQNEAQLEKSRLLSDRFSAERPKGSFSTLEIQRTEQGDSAMYLCASSSLDRGHSPLHFGNGTRLTVT.

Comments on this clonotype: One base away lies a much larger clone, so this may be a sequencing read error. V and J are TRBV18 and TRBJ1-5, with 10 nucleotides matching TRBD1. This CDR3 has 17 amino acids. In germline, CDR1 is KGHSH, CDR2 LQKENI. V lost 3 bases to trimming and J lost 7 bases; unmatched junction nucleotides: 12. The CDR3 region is CASSPTGTGAWDQPQHF. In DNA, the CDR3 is TGTGCCAGCTCACCTACAGGGACAGGGGCATGGGACCAGCCCCAGCATTTT.

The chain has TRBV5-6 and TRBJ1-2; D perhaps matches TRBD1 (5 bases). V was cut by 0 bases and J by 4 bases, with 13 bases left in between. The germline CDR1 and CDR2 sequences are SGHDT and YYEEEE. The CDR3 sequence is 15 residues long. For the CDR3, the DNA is TGTGCCAGCAGCTTGGGGGCAGGACAAGCCTATGGCTACACCTTC. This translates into CASSLGAGQAYGYTF.

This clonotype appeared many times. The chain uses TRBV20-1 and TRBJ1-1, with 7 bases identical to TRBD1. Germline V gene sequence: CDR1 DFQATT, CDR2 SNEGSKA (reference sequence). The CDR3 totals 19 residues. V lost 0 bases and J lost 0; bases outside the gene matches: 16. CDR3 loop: CSARDLSTGSRPMNTEAFF. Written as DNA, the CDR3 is TGCAGTGCTAGAGACTTATCGACAGGGTCACGGCCCATGAACACTGAAGCTTTCTTT.

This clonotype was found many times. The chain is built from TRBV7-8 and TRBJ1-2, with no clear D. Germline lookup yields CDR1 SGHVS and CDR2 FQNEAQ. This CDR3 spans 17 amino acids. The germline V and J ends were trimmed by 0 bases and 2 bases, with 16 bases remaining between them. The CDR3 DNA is TGTGCCAGCAGCTTAGCGTGGTCACAGCTGGGAAACTATGGCTACACCTTC. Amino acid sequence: CASSLAWSQLGNYGYTF.

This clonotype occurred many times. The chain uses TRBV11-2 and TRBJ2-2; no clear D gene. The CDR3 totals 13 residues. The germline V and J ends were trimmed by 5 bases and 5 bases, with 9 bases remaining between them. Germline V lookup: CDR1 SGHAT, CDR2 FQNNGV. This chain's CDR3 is CASSPSKTGELFF. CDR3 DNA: TGTGCCAGCAGCCCATCAAAGACCGGGGAGCTGTTTTTT.

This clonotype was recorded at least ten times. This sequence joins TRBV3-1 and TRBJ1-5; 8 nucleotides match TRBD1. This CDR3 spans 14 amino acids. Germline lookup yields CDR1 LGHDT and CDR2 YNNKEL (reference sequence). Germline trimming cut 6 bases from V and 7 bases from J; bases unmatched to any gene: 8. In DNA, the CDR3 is TGTGCCAGCAGTTTAACAGGGGGTGGGCAGCCCCAGCATTTT. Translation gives CASSLTGGGQPQHF.

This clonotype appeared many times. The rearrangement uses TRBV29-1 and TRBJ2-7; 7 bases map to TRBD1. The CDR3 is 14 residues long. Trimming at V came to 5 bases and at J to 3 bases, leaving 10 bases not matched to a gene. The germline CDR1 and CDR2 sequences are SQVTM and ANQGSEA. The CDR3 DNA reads TGCAGCGTTTATTTGGACAGGTCTGGCTACGAGCAGTACTTC. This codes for CSVYLDRSGYEQYF.

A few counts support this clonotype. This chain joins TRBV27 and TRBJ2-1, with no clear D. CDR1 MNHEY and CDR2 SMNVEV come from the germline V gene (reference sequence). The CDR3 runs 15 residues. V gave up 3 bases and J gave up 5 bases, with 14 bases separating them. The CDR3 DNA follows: TGTGCCAGCAGTTTGACGGAGTTTCCTAACAATGAGCAGTTCTTC. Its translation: CASSLTEFPNNEQFF.

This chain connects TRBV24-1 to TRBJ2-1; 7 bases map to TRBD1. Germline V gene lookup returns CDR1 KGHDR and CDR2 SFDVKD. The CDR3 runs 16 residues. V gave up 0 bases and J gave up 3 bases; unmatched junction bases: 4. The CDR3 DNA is TGTGCCACCAGTGATTTGGGCGGACAGGACTACAATGAGCAGTTCTTC. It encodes CATSDLGGQDYNEQFF.

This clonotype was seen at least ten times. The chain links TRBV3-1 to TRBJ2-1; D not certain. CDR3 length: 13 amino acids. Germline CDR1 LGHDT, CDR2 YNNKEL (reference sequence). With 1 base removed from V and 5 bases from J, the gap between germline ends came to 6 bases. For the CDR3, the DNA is TGTGCCAGCAGCCAAGGACGAAACAATGAGCAGTTCTTC. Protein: CASSQGRNNEQFF.

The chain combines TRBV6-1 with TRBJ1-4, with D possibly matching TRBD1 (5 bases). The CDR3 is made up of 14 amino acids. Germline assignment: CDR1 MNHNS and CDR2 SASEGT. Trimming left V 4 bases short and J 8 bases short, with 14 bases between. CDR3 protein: CASSAPIKGEKLFF. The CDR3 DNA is TGTGCCAGCAGTGCGCCTATTAAGGGGGAAAAACTGTTTTTT.

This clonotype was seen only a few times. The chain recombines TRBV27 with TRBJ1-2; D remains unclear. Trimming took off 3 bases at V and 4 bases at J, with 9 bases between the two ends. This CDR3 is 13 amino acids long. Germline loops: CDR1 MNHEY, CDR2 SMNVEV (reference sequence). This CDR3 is CASSFTASYGYTF. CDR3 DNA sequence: TGTGCCAGCAGTTTCACCGCTAGCTATGGCTACACCTTC.